The subject of this entry is one TCR beta chain. Its antigen is undetermined. Documented time point: baseline pretreatment blood. The treatment: 15 Gy SBRT to primary tumor, nephrectomy 4 weeks later. The tumor was a clear cell renal cell carcinoma. This CDR3 contains 13 residues. Germline V CDR1 and CDR2: MNHEY, SVGAGI. V was pared by 2 bases and J by 11 bases, with 8 bases of the junction left unmatched. This specimen belongs to a study of radiation and T cells in renal cell carcinoma. Looking at the study overall: Nephrectomy followed 15 Gy stereotactic body radiation by 4 weeks. General observations from the study: From baseline, blood top tumor clonotypes peaked at 2 weeks post-radiation. Pretreatment tumor biopsies were lacking, so baseline clonotypes are unknown.

Only in-frame clones appear in the TCRdb table, and some are missing; sequencing was by immunoSEQ multiplex PCR. The sample carries 45,000 or so clones, around 83% recorded once. Sequencing was performed on blood, taken from a patient whose treatment included radiotherapy and nephrectomy. The TCR comes from a woman in her sixties or seventies with renal cell carcinoma. This rearrangement joins TRBV6-5 to TRBJ1-1; 7 bases agree with TRBD1. CDR3 DNA: TGTGCCAGCAGTTACGGGACAGAATCCGGCGCTTTCTTT. Translating gives CASSYGTESGAFF.